This passage covers 22 T cell receptor beta chains from one sample sequenced in a study of T cell changes during pregnancy in multiple sclerosis. Produced via immunoSEQ multiplex PCR; TCRdb's table is partial and in-frame only. The table records just under 50,000 clones, approximately 93% of them present only once. The specimen comprised CD4+ T cells from peripheral blood mononuclear cells, sampled in the third trimester of pregnancy. These receptors all stem from a female donor with multiple sclerosis, enrolled in a pregnancy study.

The genes are TRBV5-1 and TRBJ2-7, with 9 bases lining up with TRBD2. The CDR3 loop spans 19 amino acids. With 0 bases clipped from V and 0 bases from J, the junction kept 13 bases outside the gene matches. The germline V gene encodes CDR1 SGHRS and CDR2 YFSETQ. The CDR3 loop reads CASSLARRLAGISSYEQYF. The CDR3 region has the DNA TGCGCCAGCAGCTTGGCCAGGAGGCTAGCGGGGATCAGCTCCTACGAGCAGTACTTC.

The chain combines TRBV7-6 with TRBJ2-5, with a tentative D call TRBD1 (6 bases). TRBJ2-7 explains the end of the DNA better; the J call may be wrong. The CDR3 has 13 amino acids. From germline, CDR1 is SGHVS and CDR2 FNYEAQ. The CDR3 sequence is CASSLPGAYEQYF. The CDR3 nucleotides read TGTGCCAGCAGCTTACCAGGGGCCTACGAGCAGTACTTC.

V and J are TRBV19 and TRBJ2-2, with D possibly matching TRBD1 (7 bases). This CDR3 comprises 16 residues. V shed 7 bases and J shed 5 bases, with 20 bases lying between them. CDR1 LNHDA and CDR2 SQIVND come from the germline V gene (reference sequence). The CDR3 DNA reads TGTGCCAGTACCCCTCAGGGGGGCCCGGGGACCGGGGAGCTGTTTTTT. It is translated as CASTPQGGPGTGELFF.

The CDR3 DNA is TGTGCCAGCAGTTCACTCTGGACAGGGGGCTACGAGCAGTACTTC. This translates into CASSSLWTGGYEQYF. The V gene is TRBV28, the J gene TRBJ2-7; 10 positions match TRBD1. The J segment lost 3 bases and the V segment lost 4 bases, leaving 6 bases of the junction unmatched. Per the germline V gene, CDR1 is MDHEN and CDR2 is SYDVKM. There are 15 residues in the CDR3.

This sequence joins TRBV10-3 and TRBJ2-7, with D perhaps TRBD1 (6 bases). Germline lookup yields CDR1 ENHRY and CDR2 SYGVKD. The V end lost 6 bases, the J end lost 0 bases, and 12 bases lay between the germline ends. The CDR3 contains 14 residues. The CDR3 protein is CAISRDTVSYEQYF. CDR3 in DNA: TGTGCCATCAGCCGGGACACCGTCTCCTACGAGCAGTACTTC.

This clone was seen a single time. The chain employs TRBV7-9 and TRBJ1-1; possibly TRBD1 for D (6 bases). The CDR3 length is 14 residues. The V gene lost 5 bases and the J gene lost 1 base, with 11 bases spanning the gap. Germline values: CDR1 SEHNR, CDR2 FQNEAQ (reference sequence). The CDR3 is CASSPGQKNTEAFF. In DNA, the CDR3 is TGTGCCAGCAGCCCGGGACAAAAGAACACTGAAGCTTTCTTT.

This chain uses TRBV6-1 with TRBJ1-2; D uncertain. The CDR3 totals 12 residues. Germline V gives CDR1 MNHNS, CDR2 SASEGT. Trimming removed 6 bases at V and 4 bases at J, with 9 bases between. CDR3 bases: TGTGCCAGCAGCCCCTATCGCTATGGCTACACCTTC. Translation: CASSPYRYGYTF.

The chain links TRBV4-1 to TRBJ2-7, with 7 bases fitting TRBD2. The V segment lost 4 bases and the J segment 3 bases; nucleotides outside the gene matches: 12. The length of the CDR3 is 16 residues. The germline V gene has CDR1 MGHRA and CDR2 YSYEKL. This CDR3 is CASSPAGGILNYEQYF. Written as DNA, the CDR3 is TGCGCCAGCAGCCCAGCCGGGGGGATACTGAACTACGAGCAGTACTTC.

This chain uses TRBV2 with TRBJ2-3; 8 nucleotides agree with TRBD2. The CDR3 has 13 residues. The junction had 6 bases not matched to a gene; V was cut back by 8 bases and J by 5 bases. CDR1 SNHLY and CDR2 FYNNEI come from the germline V gene. The CDR3 DNA is TGTGCCAGCCGGGGGGGGCATGGAGATACGCAGTATTTT. Its translation: CASRGGHGDTQYF.

In its sample, this clone was seen once. CDR3 region: CASSPHRGQGQPQHF. CDR3 bases: TGTGCCAGTAGTCCCCACAGGGGCCAAGGGCAGCCCCAGCATTTT. V usage is TRBV19 and J usage is TRBJ1-5, with 7 bases that match TRBD1. From germline, CDR1 is LNHDA and CDR2 SQIVND (reference sequence). There are 15 residues in the CDR3. Trimming at V came to 5 bases and at J to 7 bases, leaving 11 bases not matched to a gene.

The gene calls are TRBV6-5 and TRBJ2-7; D ambiguous. This CDR3 comprises 12 residues. Trimming took 4 bases from V and 3 from J, leaving 7 bases between them. Germline CDR1 MNHEY, CDR2 SVGAGI. This chain's CDR3 is CASSSRLYEQYF. The CDR3 DNA reads TGTGCCAGCAGTTCGAGACTCTACGAGCAGTACTTC.

The chain combines TRBV7-3 with TRBJ2-2, with D tentatively TRBD2 (6 bases). The CDR3 spans 16 residues. Between the trimmed V and J ends, which lost 2 bases and 4 bases, there was a span of 14 bases. Germline values: CDR1 SGHTA, CDR2 FQGTGA. Here the CDR3 DNA reads TGTGCCAGCAGCTTACCGGGTAGCGGTATCACCGGGGAGCTGTTTTTT. Translation: CASSLPGSGITGELFF.

V and J are TRBV28 and TRBJ2-1; TRBD1 matches 8 bases. CDR1 and CDR2 (germline): MDHEN, SYDVKM. With V trimmed by 5 bases and J by 8 bases, 11 bases remained unmatched. CDR3 length: 15 residues. CDR3: CASSPLTGVRYEQFF. The CDR3 bases are TGTGCCAGCAGTCCTCTGACAGGGGTACGGTATGAGCAGTTCTTC.

The genes are TRBV2 and TRBJ2-5, with 9 bases lining up with TRBD1. In germline, CDR1 is SNHLY, CDR2 FYNNEI. The CDR3 loop spans 14 amino acids. V was pared by 6 bases and J by 7 bases, with 9 bases of the junction left unmatched. CDR3 loop: CASRMGQGVGTQYF. The CDR3 bases are TGTGCCAGCAGGATGGGACAGGGAGTCGGGACCCAGTACTTC.

This clone was detected only once. V usage is TRBV7-2 and J usage is TRBJ2-7, with D perhaps matching TRBD2 (5 bases). The germline V and J ends were trimmed by 2 bases and 3 bases, with 20 bases remaining between them. CDR3 length: 17 amino acids. Germline V gene sequence: CDR1 SGHTA, CDR2 FQGNSA. The CDR3 reads CASSLKAVVISFYEQYF. The CDR3 coding sequence is TGTGCCAGCAGCTTAAAAGCGGTCGTTATCTCATTCTACGAGCAGTACTTC.

This clone was found once. The rearrangement links TRBV5-4 to TRBJ2-4; D gene uncertain. Germline CDR1 is SGHNT and CDR2 is YYREEE (reference sequence). The CDR3 is 13 residues long. V was clipped by 2 bases and J by 6 bases, with 9 bases between them. The DNA of the CDR3 is TGTGCCAGCAGCTTCAACAGAGCAAACATTCAGTACTTC. Its translation: CASSFNRANIQYF.

The chain recombines TRBV7-9 with TRBJ2-1; 12 nucleotides align to TRBD2. Losses at the gene ends were 4 bases for V and 8 bases for J; bases not matched to a gene: 6. The germline V gene has CDR1 SEHNR and CDR2 FQNEAQ (reference sequence). CDR3 length equals 15 residues. In DNA form, the CDR3 reads TGTGCCAGCAGCTCGACTAGCGGGAGTATGTATGAGCAGTTCTTC. Translated, it gives CASSSTSGSMYEQFF.

This chain connects TRBV10-3 to TRBJ1-6, with D possibly TRBD1 on 5 matching bases. Trimming left V 10 bases short and J 7 bases short, with 11 bases between. Germline V gives CDR1 ENHRY, CDR2 SYGVKD. The CDR3 runs 12 residues. The CDR3 DNA sequence: TGTGCCACCGCGACAGAAAATTCACCCCTCCACTTT. It yields the protein CATATENSPLHF.

This sequence joins TRBV5-6 and TRBJ1-3, with a possible D match to TRBD1 (6 bases). V was cut by 0 bases and J by 3 bases, with 10 bases left in between. Germline CDR1 is SGHDT and CDR2 is YYEEEE. The CDR3 loop spans 15 amino acids. CDR3 DNA sequence: TGTGCCAGCAGCTTGGCAGGGGCGGTTGGAAACACCATATATTTT. This sequence encodes CASSLAGAVGNTIYF.

V and J are TRBV6-4 and TRBJ1-1, with 7 bases matching TRBD1. CDR1 and CDR2 (germline): MRHNA, SNTAGT. This CDR3 spans 14 amino acids. The trim removed 6 bases at V and 1 base at J, leaving 5 bases unmatched. The CDR3 here is CASRPGTENTEAFF. CDR3 coding DNA: TGTGCCAGCAGGCCCGGGACAGAGAACACTGAAGCTTTCTTT.

The chain carries TRBV6-6 and TRBJ2-2; 7 bases map to TRBD1. Germline CDR1 MNHNY, CDR2 SVGAGI (reference sequence). Trimming at V came to 5 bases and at J to 6 bases, leaving 6 bases not matched to a gene. The CDR3 loop spans 14 amino acids. CDR3 region: CASSKIQGAGELFF. DNA for the CDR3: TGTGCCAGCAGTAAGATCCAGGGGGCCGGGGAGCTGTTTTTT.

This clone was observed a single time. The V call is TRBV6-6, the J call TRBJ1-6; 9 bases agree with TRBD1. Germline V lookup: CDR1 MNHNY, CDR2 SVGAGI (reference sequence). This CDR3 has 16 residues. The junction had 5 bases not matched to a gene; V was cut back by 2 bases and J by 6 bases. In nucleotides, the CDR3 is TGTGCCAGCAGTTACGCCGAGGGACAGGGTAATTCACCCCTCCACTTT. This gives the protein CASSYAEGQGNSPLHF.